The 30 T cell receptor beta chains in this list originate from one sample, sequenced in a study of OX40 agonist ivuxolimab in advanced cancers. Only in-frame clones appear in the TCRdb table, and some are missing; sequencing was by immunoSEQ multiplex PCR. The sample contains roughly 62,000 clones, 84% of which appear only once. The sample here was CD4+ or CD8+ T cells sorted from blood, taken in a trial of the OX40 agonist ivuxolimab. Receptor source: an adult with an advanced solid tumor such as melanoma, head and neck, liver or kidney cancer.

J is TRBJ2-3 and V is TRBV4-2, with 7 bases that match TRBD1. Looked up from germline, CDR1 is LGHNA and CDR2 is YNFKEQ. CDR3 length equals 15 residues. The trim removed 2 bases at V and 4 bases at J, leaving 6 bases unmatched. CDR3 nucleotide sequence: TGTGCCAGCAGCCAAACAGGGGCAGGAGCAGATACGCAGTATTTT. Its translation is CASSQTGAGADTQYF.

The J gene is TRBJ1-3, the V gene TRBV4-1; 9 bases align to TRBD1. V lost 2 bases, J lost 4 bases, and 3 bases stayed unmatched. Germline V gene lookup returns CDR1 MGHRA and CDR2 YSYEKL. The CDR3 runs 15 residues. The CDR3 DNA follows: TGCGCCAGCAGCCAACGGACAGGGGAAGGAAACACCATATATTTT. This codes for CASSQRTGEGNTIYF.

The chain carries TRBV18 and TRBJ1-2; 8 bases match TRBD1. Losses at the gene ends were 4 bases for V and 3 bases for J; bases not matched to a gene: 4. The germline CDR1 and CDR2 sequences are KGHSH and LQKENI. The CDR3 covers 14 residues. The CDR3: CASSLQGADYGYTF. The CDR3 DNA reads TGTGCCAGCTCACTTCAGGGGGCGGACTATGGCTACACCTTC.

V gene TRBV5-5 combines with J gene TRBJ1-1; D remains ambiguous. The CDR3 totals 14 residues. Germline values: CDR1 SGHKS, CDR2 YYEKEE (reference sequence). The V end lost 4 bases, the J end lost 1 base, and 11 bases lay between the germline ends. Here the CDR3 DNA reads TGTGCCAGCAGCCTGTTGACAAAGAACACTGAAGCTTTCTTT. It is translated as CASSLLTKNTEAFF.

The chain carries TRBV7-8 and TRBJ2-7, with 8 positions matching TRBD1. Losses at the gene ends were 0 bases for V and 2 bases for J; bases not matched to a gene: 3. The CDR3 is 15 amino acids. CDR1 and CDR2 (germline): SGHVS, FQNEAQ. Here the CDR3 reads CASSLAGTGAYEQYF. The DNA of the CDR3 is TGTGCCAGCAGCTTAGCCGGGACAGGAGCCTACGAGCAGTACTTC.

The chain uses TRBV19 and TRBJ2-7, with D possibly called TRBD1 or TRBD2 (5 bases each). This CDR3 spans 12 amino acids. Germline V lookup: CDR1 LNHDA, CDR2 SQIVND (reference sequence). The ends were cut back, 6 bases at V and 6 bases at J, with 12 bases in the middle. The chain's CDR3 is CASRDIEGEQYF. The CDR3 region has the DNA TGTGCCAGTAGGGACATTGAGGGCGAGCAGTACTTC. The complete variable domain, with remaining parts taken from reference TRBV19 and TRBJ2-7, reads DGGITQSPKYLFRKEGQNVTLSCEQNLNHDAMYWYRQDPGQGLRLIYYSQIVNDFQKGDIAEGYSVSREKKESFPLTVTSAQKNPTAFYLCASRDIEGEQYFGPGTRLTVT.

V and J are TRBV14 and TRBJ2-5; the match to TRBD2 covers 10 bases. Looked up from germline, CDR1 is SGHDN and CDR2 is FVKESK. This CDR3 is built from 16 residues. J was trimmed by 0 bases and V by 4 bases; bases with no gene match: 5. CDR3 sequence reads: CASSLGLAYYQETQYF. Here the CDR3 DNA reads TGTGCCAGCAGCCTGGGACTAGCGTATTACCAAGAGACCCAGTACTTC. The full variable domain, its missing parts supplied by reference TRBV14 and TRBJ2-5, is EAGVTQFPSHSVIEKGQTVTLRCDPISGHDNLYWYRRVMGKEIKFLLHFVKESKQDESGMPNNRFLAERTGGTYSTLKVQPAELEDSGVYFCASSLGLAYYQETQYFGPGTRLLVL.

The chain carries TRBV11-2 and TRBJ1-4, with D hard to call. This CDR3 comprises 14 residues. Germline V lookup: CDR1 SGHAT, CDR2 FQNNGV. The V gene lost 5 bases and the J gene lost 8 bases, with 15 bases spanning the gap. The DNA for the CDR3 is TGTGCCAGCAGCCTCGGGGAGGGTCGGGAAAAACTGTTTTTT. Translation: CASSLGEGREKLFF. Looking up the rest from reference TRBV11-2 and TRBJ1-4 gives the full variable domain: EAGVAQSPRYKIIEKRQSVAFWCNPISGHATLYWYQQILGQGPKLLIQFQNNGVVDDSQLPKDRFSAERLKGVDSTLKIQPAKLEDSAVYLCASSLGEGREKLFFGSGTQLSVL.

This clone was recorded once. This chain connects TRBV19 to TRBJ1-1; the match to TRBD1 covers 7 bases. The germline gives CDR1 LNHDA, CDR2 SQIVND (reference sequence). The trim removed 4 bases at V and 3 bases at J, leaving 2 bases unmatched. The CDR3 loop spans 13 amino acids. The CDR3 DNA follows: TGTGCCAGTAGTACAACAGGGGACACTGAAGCTTTCTTT. It translates to CASSTTGDTEAFF.

The chain carries TRBV4-1 and TRBJ2-7; 7 bases align to TRBD1. Germline V gene data show CDR1 as MGHRA and CDR2 as YSYEKL. V lost 0 bases and J lost 2; bases outside the gene matches: 10. This CDR3 spans 17 amino acids. CDR3 nucleotides: TGCGCCAGCAGCCAAGATTTCCGACAGGGACGGCCCTACGAGCAGTACTTC. This translates into CASSQDFRQGRPYEQYF.

The genes are TRBV7-2 and TRBJ2-7; 7 bases agree with TRBD2. Germline trimming cut 1 base from V and 5 bases from J; bases unmatched to any gene: 8. The CDR3 loop spans 15 amino acids. Germline-derived CDR1 and CDR2 are SGHTA and FQGNSA. CDR3 protein: CASSLDQVAGDEQYF. For the CDR3, the DNA is TGTGCCAGCAGCTTAGATCAGGTAGCGGGTGACGAGCAGTACTTC.

For the CDR3, the DNA is TGTGCCAGCTCGCTCGCGCAGCAGAACACTGAAGCTTTCTTT. Residues: CASSLAQQNTEAFF. The V gene is TRBV9, the J gene TRBJ1-1; D call uncertain. The CDR3 is 14 amino acids. V was shortened by 7 bases and J by 1 base, with 14 bases between the two germline ends. Germline V lookup: CDR1 SGDLS, CDR2 YYNGEE.

The genes are TRBV9 and TRBJ2-2; D is undetermined. The CDR3 runs to 12 residues. V was clipped by 0 bases and J by 6 bases, with 3 bases between them. Germline assignment: CDR1 SGDLS and CDR2 YYNGEE. CDR3 region: CASSVEAGELFF. CDR3 coding DNA: TGTGCCAGCAGCGTAGAGGCCGGGGAGCTGTTTTTT.

This chain connects TRBV10-3 to TRBJ2-1; perhaps TRBD1 as D (5 bases). Germline-derived CDR1 and CDR2 are ENHRY and SYGVKD. The CDR3 totals 14 residues. V was pared by 5 bases and J by 6 bases, with 14 bases between. The CDR3 sequence: CAISSLTESNEQFF. As DNA, the CDR3 is TGTGCCATCAGTTCCCTGACAGAATCCAATGAGCAGTTCTTC.

The J gene is TRBJ2-2, the V gene TRBV6-6; 10 bases fit TRBD2. This CDR3 is 16 amino acids long. With 6 bases clipped from V and 3 bases from J, the junction kept 7 bases outside the gene matches. Germline CDR1 reads MNHNY; CDR2 reads SVGAGI (reference sequence). The CDR3 region has the DNA TGTGCCAGCAGCACCGGGACTAGCGTATACACCGGGGAGCTGTTTTTT. Its translation is CASSTGTSVYTGELFF.

CDR3 amino acids: CASSLDSHNQPQHF. The CDR3 nucleotides read TGTGCCAGCAGTCTGGACAGCCACAATCAGCCCCAGCATTTT. The chain carries TRBV28 and TRBJ1-5; D might be TRBD1 (6 bases). The germline CDR1 and CDR2 sequences are MDHEN and SYDVKM. V gave up 5 bases and J gave up 3 bases, with 11 bases separating them. CDR3 length: 14 amino acids.

V usage is TRBV6-1 and J usage is TRBJ1-3; D is ambiguous. The CDR3 contains 13 residues. Per the germline V gene, CDR1 is MNHNS and CDR2 is SASEGT. Trimming took off 8 bases at V and 0 bases at J, with 8 bases between the two ends. The CDR3 spells CASVQNSGNTIYF. Written as DNA, the CDR3 is TGTGCCAGCGTACAAAACTCTGGAAACACCATATATTTT.

The rearrangement joins TRBV11-2 to TRBJ1-1; D not resolved. Deletions cut 3 bases from V and 3 bases from J, with 8 bases between. Germline CDR1 is SGHAT and CDR2 is FQNNGV. The CDR3 has 13 residues. The CDR3, as DNA: TGTGCCAGCAGCTTGACTGATTACACTGAAGCTTTCTTT. Its protein product is CASSLTDYTEAFF.

The table lists this clone with a count of one. J is TRBJ2-7 and V is TRBV18; the match to TRBD2 covers 13 bases. The trim removed 1 base at V and 2 bases at J, leaving 2 bases unmatched. The CDR3 runs to 16 residues. Germline CDR1 and CDR2: KGHSH and LQKENI. Here the CDR3 DNA reads TGTGCCAGCTCACCACTCGGGACTAGCGGGGCCTACGAGCAGTACTTC. Translated, it gives CASSPLGTSGAYEQYF. Full variable domain (outside the CDR3, taken from reference TRBV18 and TRBJ2-7): NAGVMQNPRHLVRRRGQEARLRCSPMKGHSHVYWYRQLPEEGLKFMVYLQKENIIDESGMPKERFSAEFPKEGPSILRIQQVVRGDSAAYFCASSPLGTSGAYEQYFGPGTRLTVT.

This CDR3 reads CASTRGGGQETQYF. CDR3 DNA: TGTGCCAGCACCAGAGGTGGGGGTCAAGAGACCCAGTACTTC. The J gene is TRBJ2-5, the V gene TRBV28; D may correspond to TRBD1 or TRBD2 (5 bases each). V lost 7 bases and J 2 bases, leaving 14 bases between the germline ends. The CDR3 sequence is 14 residues long. Germline CDR1 MDHEN, CDR2 SYDVKM.

This rearrangement joins TRBV5-1 to TRBJ1-1; 8 bases are shared with TRBD1. Germline CDR1 is SGHRS and CDR2 is YFSETQ. This CDR3 region has 14 residues. The junction had 7 bases not matched to a gene; V was cut back by 7 bases and J by 2 bases. CDR3 in DNA: TGCGCCAGCGAGGGAACAGGGGGAAACACTGAAGCTTTCTTT. Its protein is CASEGTGGNTEAFF.

This chain connects TRBV28 to TRBJ2-7; D gene uncertain. This CDR3 spans 16 amino acids. Germline CDR1 MDHEN, CDR2 SYDVKM. Trimming pared 6 bases from V and 0 bases from J, leaving 18 bases between. CDR3 bases: TGTGCCAGCAGCCCCTCCGGAAGGCGAAGCTCCTACGAGCAGTACTTC. Protein sequence: CASSPSGRRSSYEQYF.

This CDR3 is CASSFAYEQYF. The CDR3 region has the DNA TGTGCCAGCAGCTTCGCCTACGAGCAGTACTTC. The chain carries TRBV13 and TRBJ2-7; D is undetermined. Trimming stripped 3 bases from V and 2 bases from J, with 2 bases between. In germline, CDR1 is PRHDT, CDR2 FYEKMQ (reference sequence). The CDR3 totals 11 residues.

The rearrangement links TRBV30 to TRBJ2-5; possibly TRBD2 for D (6 bases). Trimming removed 4 bases at V and 7 bases at J, with 19 bases between. The CDR3 has 14 residues. The V gene's germline CDR1 is GTSNPN and CDR2 SVGIG (reference sequence). For the CDR3, the DNA is TGTGCCTGGAAAATGGGCGGGGCCCGAGGGACCCAGTACTTC. This sequence encodes CAWKMGGARGTQYF.

V is TRBV5-8 and J is TRBJ1-4, with TRBD1 matching 7 bases. J was trimmed by 7 bases and V by 4 bases; bases with no gene match: 10. The length of the CDR3 is 15 residues. Germline CDR1 is SGHTS and CDR2 is YDEGEE. The CDR3 loop is CASSEQGRRGEKLFF. The CDR3 DNA follows: TGTGCCAGCAGCGAACAGGGGCGAAGGGGTGAAAAACTGTTTTTT.

The rearrangement links TRBV7-8 to TRBJ2-1; 10 nucleotides align to TRBD1. J gave up 0 bases and V 5 bases, and 1 base lay outside the gene matches. CDR1 and CDR2 from the germline V gene are SGHVS and FQNEAQ. CDR3 length: 15 amino acids. The CDR3 is CASSRTGGSYNEQFF. In DNA form, the CDR3 reads TGTGCCAGCAGCAGGACAGGGGGCTCCTACAATGAGCAGTTCTTC.

This clone was seen just once. V and J are TRBV6-6 and TRBJ1-6; D unresolved. The CDR3 runs 15 residues. V lost 6 bases, J lost 3 bases, and 12 bases lay in between. Germline CDR1 and CDR2: MNHNY and SVGAGI (reference sequence). This CDR3 reads CASRNSDSYNSPLHF. The CDR3 bases are TGTGCCAGCAGAAACTCGGATAGCTATAATTCACCCCTCCACTTT.

This chain joins TRBV5-5 and TRBJ1-1, with D perhaps matching TRBD1 (6 bases). Germline V gene sequence: CDR1 SGHKS, CDR2 YYEKEE (reference sequence). V was clipped by 3 bases and J by 7 bases, with 16 bases between them. This CDR3 contains 14 residues. The CDR3 nucleotides are TGTGCCAGCAGCTGGGTTGGGGGCGTTAATGAAGCTTTCTTT. Translation: CASSWVGGVNEAFF.

The chain employs TRBV28 and TRBJ2-4; maybe TRBD2 (5 bases). The CDR3 contains 15 residues. The germline V gene encodes CDR1 MDHEN and CDR2 SYDVKM. V was clipped by 6 bases and J by 3 bases, with 15 bases between them. The CDR3 DNA reads as TGTGCCAGCAGCTTAAGGTCCGACTACAAAAACATTCAGTACTTC. Its translation is CASSLRSDYKNIQYF.

The chain has TRBV14 and TRBJ1-1; D possibly corresponds to TRBD1 (6 bases). CDR1 and CDR2 from the germline V gene are SGHDN and FVKESK. The CDR3 totals 15 residues. Trimming took 4 bases from V and 8 from J, leaving 20 bases between them. The CDR3 DNA follows: TGTGCCAGCAGCCCGTCTAGGGGGGGGAGACCAGAAGCTTTCTTT. Translation gives CASSPSRGGRPEAFF.